This is a list of T cell receptor beta chains from one sample in a study of T cell responses to AZD1222 COVID-19 vaccine. Assay used: immunoSEQ multiplex PCR; TCRdb lists only in-frame clones, some missing. The sample contains 100,000 to 150,000 clones, 80% to 90% of which appear only once. The sequencing used peripheral blood, collected on day 0 of AZD1222 vaccination. These TCRs come from an adult in good health. The CDR3 runs from the conserved cysteine through the conserved F or W. The D gene is left open where the match is weak. Some rows mark clone size as missing; the rest say once, few, many or name a class of expanded clone.

NA | TRBJ1-2 | once | TRBV11-2 | CASSLQGRSGYTF | TGTGCCAGCAGCTTACAGGGGCGCTCTGGCTACACCTTC
NA | TRBJ2-1 | NA | TRBV27 | CASSVTSPSPNEQFF | TGTGCCAGCAGTGTAACTAGTCCCTCCCCCAATGAGCAGTTCTTC
NA | TRBJ2-1 | NA | TRBV7-2 | CASSLEVRVRSYNEQFF | TGTGCCAGCAGCTTAGAGGTCAGGGTTCGGTCCTACAATGAGCAGTTCTTC
TRBD1 | TRBJ1-5 | NA | TRBV28 | CASSLDRGDQPQHF | TGTGCCAGCAGTCTGGACAGGGGAGATCAGCCCCAGCATTTT
NA | TRBJ2-1 | once | TRBV7-3 | CASSLTGNEQFF | TGTGCCAGCAGCTTAACGGGGAATGAGCAGTTCTTC
TRBD2 | TRBJ2-3 | NA | TRBV6-6 | CASRTTSADTQYF | TGTGCCAGCAGGACCACTAGCGCAGATACGCAGTATTTT
NA | TRBJ2-2 | NA | TRBV7-3 | CASSLSGYNTGELFF | TGTGCCAGCAGCTTAAGCGGGTACAACACCGGGGAGCTGTTTTTT
TRBD1 | TRBJ2-3 | NA | TRBV7-2 | CASRTGYSADTQYF | TGTGCCAGCAGGACAGGGTACAGTGCAGATACGCAGTATTTT
NA | TRBJ1-2 | NA | TRBV9 | CASSARTPYGYTF | TGTGCCAGCAGCGCCCGGACCCCCTATGGCTACACCTTC
TRBD2 | TRBJ2-3 | NA | TRBV6-5 | CASGEGTQYF | TGTGCCAGCGGGGAGGGCACGCAGTATTTT
TRBD1 | TRBJ1-1 | NA | TRBV30 | CAWSLTGDEAFF | TGTGCCTGGAGCCTGACAGGGGACGAAGCTTTCTTT
TRBD1 | TRBJ2-1 | NA | TRBV7-9 | CASSPSGQLVNEQFF | TGTGCCAGCAGCCCGTCGGGACAGCTAGTCAATGAGCAGTTCTTC
NA | TRBJ2-7 | NA | TRBV7-9 | CASSLGALNEQYF | TGTGCCAGCAGCTTAGGGGCCCTCAACGAGCAGTACTTC
NA | TRBJ1-2 | NA | TRBV3-1/TRBV3-2 | CASSRQGLYGYTF | TGTGCCAGCAGCCGGCAGGGGCTCTATGGCTACACCTTC
NA | TRBJ2-2 | NA | TRBV24-1 | CATSGRPPGGELFF | TGTGCCACTTCGGGTCGTCCCCCCGGCGGGGAGCTGTTTTTT
TRBD1 | TRBJ2-7 | NA | TRBV6-2/TRBV6-3 | CASSRFWTGGDEQYF | TGTGCCAGCAGCAGATTCTGGACAGGGGGGGACGAGCAGTACTTC
NA | TRBJ2-1 | NA | TRBV7-3 | CASSFRRENEQFF | TGTGCCAGCAGCTTCCGCAGGGAGAATGAGCAGTTCTTC
NA | TRBJ2-7 | NA | TRBV5-5 | CASRRNYEQYF | TGTGCCAGCAGACGGAACTACGAGCAGTACTTC
TRBD2 | TRBJ2-1 | NA | TRBV18 | CASSPPGRLAPSEQFF | TGTGCCAGCTCACCACCTGGCCGACTAGCGCCGTCTGAGCAGTTCTTC
NA | TRBJ1-4 | NA | TRBV7-9 | CASSFPRRRATNEKLFF | TGTGCCAGCAGCTTTCCCCGCCGACGGGCAACTAATGAAAAACTGTTTTTT